Sequencing of this T cell receptor beta chain was carried out in a study of cytomegalovirus exposure and HLA in healthy donors. Study at large: The same platform as the 650 to 700 first-cohort repertoires was used for the 130 or so validation repertoires, a later analysis reported.

Data came from immunoSEQ multiplex PCR; TCRdb stores just in-frame clones and leaves some out. Among some 160,000 clones listed, approximately 90% were seen once. For this clone: What it binds is not known.

This CDR3 spans 18 amino acids. The germline V gene has CDR1 MRHNA and CDR2 SNTAGT. Deletions cut 0 bases from V and 0 bases from J, with 17 bases between. Study observations and caveats: Overall, some 160 TCR beta chains were annotated as cytomegalovirus-associated. In vitro data verified a few CMV-associated chains as specific for CMV antigens.

V and J are TRBV6-4 and TRBJ1-1, with D perhaps TRBD1 (6 bases). This sequence was found in a man younger than 30 in good health and CMV-seronegative. The source material was PBMCs. CDR3 amino acids: CASSDSNSGDNMNTEAFF. The DNA for the CDR3 is TGTGCCAGCAGTGACTCGAATTCAGGGGATAACATGAACACTGAAGCTTTCTTT.